This TCR beta chain was captured by sequencing in a study of Ad26.COV2.S vaccination and SARS-CoV-2 variants. Regarding the study as a whole: Non-spike TCR breadth showed similarity between vaccine and placebo recipients. After vaccination, substantial breadth of spike-specific CD8+ and CD4+ responses was reported. Spike-specific TCR breadth ran higher among vaccine recipients than placebo recipients.

This clone came up a few times. Its specificity is unknown. Repertoires were generated with immunoSEQ multiplex PCR, while TCRdb's copy carries only in-frame clones and drops some. There are about 180,000 clones in the sample; around nine tenths occur only once, and around 6.1% lies in the top ten. The input for sequencing was peripheral blood, taken after recovery from COVID-19. This TCR derives from a human donor who had recovered from COVID-19.

CDR3 bases: TGTGCCATCACCCGGGACAGAGCTAATGAGCAGTTCTTC. This codes for CAITRDRANEQFF. V usage is TRBV7-9 and J usage is TRBJ2-1; TRBD1 matches at 7 bases. This CDR3 spans 13 amino acids. V trimming: 10 bases; J trimming: 7 bases; junction bases outside the gene matches: 10. Germline V gene lookup returns CDR1 SEHNR and CDR2 FQNEAQ (reference sequence).